The clone carrying this T cell receptor beta chain was seen repeatedly, ten times or more. Its specificity is unknown. The data stem from a study of T cell repertoires in cytomegalovirus infection. Turning to the study itself: It can be stated that public TCR beta signatures indicated CMV infection as well as a matching HLA type. Overall study findings and caveats: Summed public TCR beta family frequency identified CMV carriers bearing the relevant HLA. It was HLA-C-restricted CMV-specific TCR beta clonotypes that dominated the response ex vivo.

Germline V CDR1 and CDR2: SEHNR, FQNEAQ (reference sequence). The CDR3 runs to 13 residues. Trimming removed 5 bases from V and 5 bases from J; junction bases left unmatched: 5. TCRdb fed the reads into MiXCR, producing one record per CDR3 protein. The sample has roughly 230,000 distinct CDR3 sequences; over 20% are singletons. Sequenced: CD8+ T cells from PBMCs. The chain has TRBV7-9 and TRBJ2-7; 8 nucleotides align to TRBD2. The sequence derives from a human donor in good health (CMV status not recorded). Some clones in this sample may be carry-over from other donors' samples. The CDR3 DNA is TGTGCCAGCAGCCGCCCGGGAGGGGACGAGCAGTACTTC. This sequence encodes CASSRPGGDEQYF.